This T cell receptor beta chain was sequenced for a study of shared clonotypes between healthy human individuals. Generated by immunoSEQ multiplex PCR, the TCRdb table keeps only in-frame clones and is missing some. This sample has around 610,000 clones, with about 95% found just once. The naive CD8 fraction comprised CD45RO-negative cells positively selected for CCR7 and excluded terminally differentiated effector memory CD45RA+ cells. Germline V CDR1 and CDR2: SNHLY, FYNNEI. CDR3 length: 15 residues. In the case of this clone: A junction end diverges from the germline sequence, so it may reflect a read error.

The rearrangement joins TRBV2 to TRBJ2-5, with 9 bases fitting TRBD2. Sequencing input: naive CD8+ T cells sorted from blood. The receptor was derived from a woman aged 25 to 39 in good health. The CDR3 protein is CASSDRAGGPNFQNF. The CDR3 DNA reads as TGTGCCAGCAGTGATCGGGCGGGAGGGCCGAACTTTCAGAACTTC.